The rows below give T cell receptor beta chains drawn from one sample of a study of radiotherapy plus CTLA-4 blockade in lung cancer. Data came from immunoSEQ multiplex PCR; TCRdb stores just in-frame clones and leaves some out. The top ten hold almost 4% of the sample, which has tens of thousands of clones, over 70% seen once. The sequencing used peripheral blood, collected from a patient treated with radiotherapy plus ipilimumab. All receptors derive from a human donor with non-small cell lung cancer who had a partial response to radiotherapy plus ipilimumab. The CDR3 runs from the conserved cysteine through the conserved F or W. The D gene is left open where the match is weak. Expanded clones are given a class, and other clones once, few, many or no size at all.

j_gene | d_gene | v_gene | abundance | CDR3nt | CDR3aa
TRBJ1-2 | . | TRBV25-1 | . | TGTGCCAGCAGCCCGGACTGGGACTATGGCTACACCTTC | CASSPDWDYGYTF
TRBJ2-6 | TRBD1 | TRBV27 | few | TGTGCCAGCAGTTTTCTGGGCAGGGGGCTCTCTGGGGCCAACGTCCTGACTTTC | CASSFLGRGLSGANVLTF
TRBJ2-7 | . | TRBV6-1 | . | TGTGCCAGCAGTGAGAGCCTTAGCGGCGAGCAGTACTTC | CASSESLSGEQYF
TRBJ1-1 | TRBD1 | TRBV6-5 | . | TGTGCCAGCAGAGTGACAGGGGCCACTGAAGCTTTCTTT | CASRVTGATEAFF
TRBJ1-2 | TRBD1 | TRBV14 | . | TGTGCCAGCAGCCAGCGGACAGGTGGCGGCTACACCTTC | CASSQRTGGGYTF
TRBJ2-5 | TRBD1 | TRBV5-6 | few | TGTGCCAGCAGCCCTACAGGGGCCAGGGAGACCCAGTACTTC | CASSPTGARETQYF
TRBJ1-6 | TRBD1 | TRBV5-3 | . | TGTGCCAGAAGCGGCGGACAGGGATGCTCACCCCTCCACTTT | CARSGGQGCSPLHF
TRBJ2-2 | . | TRBV27 | . | TGTGCCAGCGGAACAGGGTCGTGGACCGGGGAGCTGTTTTTT | CASGTGSWTGELFF
TRBJ1-2 | TRBD1 | TRBV18 | . | TGTGCCAGCTCAACAGGGGGCGGTGGCTACACCTTC | CASSTGGGGYTF
TRBJ2-7 | TRBD1 | TRBV7-9 | . | TGTGCCAGCAGCTTGGGGACCGGGACAGGGGGTGGCGAGCAGTACTTC | CASSLGTGTGGGEQYF
TRBJ1-1 | TRBD1 | TRBV6-1 | . | TGTGCCAGCAGTCAAGGGGGGACAGTTTGGGGGGCTTTCTTT | CASSQGGTVWGAFF
TRBJ1-3 | . | TRBV6-1 | . | TGTGCCAGCAGTGCTCGACAGCGCTACTCTGGAAACACCATATATTTT | CASSARQRYSGNTIYF
TRBJ1-2 | . | TRBV9 | . | TGTGCCAGCAGCGTAAACGGTGGCTACACCTTC | CASSVNGGYTF
TRBJ2-7 | . | TRBV6-5 | . | TGTGCCAGCAGTCCCCTGGACATCTACGAGCAGTACTTC | CASSPLDIYEQYF
TRBJ2-5 | TRBD1 | TRBV5-4 | . | TGTGCCAGCAGCTTGGTCTGGACAGGGGTACAAGAGACCCAGTACTTC | CASSLVWTGVQETQYF
TRBJ1-4 | . | TRBV6-1 | . | TGTGCCAGCAGTGATCAGGGCGAAAAACTGTTTTTT | CASSDQGEKLFF
TRBJ2-2 | TRBD2 | TRBV7-6 | . | TGTGCCAGCAGCTTTCTTCCCGACGGGGGGGAAGTGACCGGGGAGCTGTTTTTT | CASSFLPDGGEVTGELFF
TRBJ1-5 | . | TRBV6-1 | . | TGTGCCAGCAGTGAAAGACTCTATAGCAATCAGCCCCAGCATTTT | CASSERLYSNQPQHF
TRBJ1-3 | . | TRBV7-8 | . | TGTGCCACCGCTCGCGGACGGGCTACGGGGAACACCATATATTTT | CATARGRATGNTIYF
TRBJ2-2 | . | TRBV11-2 | . | TGTGCCAGCAGCTTATGGATGGGACAGAACACCGGGGAGCTGTTTTTT | CASSLWMGQNTGELFF
TRBJ2-7 | TRBD2 | TRBV6-6 | . | TGTGCCAGCAGAGAGAGCGGGGGGAATCAGCAGTACTTC | CASRESGGNQQYF
TRBJ1-2 | . | TRBV19 | once | TGTGCCAGTACCCAGGGTAAAAGGGGCTACACCTTC | CASTQGKRGYTF
TRBJ2-6 | . | TRBV4-3 | . | TGCGCCAGCAGCCAAGAACCGGGACACGGGCTGGGGGGGGCCAACGTCCTGACTTTC | CASSQEPGHGLGGANVLTF
TRBJ2-6 | TRBD2 | TRBV5-1 | . | TGCGCCAGCAGCTTGTCAGGGACTAACTCTGGGGCCAACGTCCTGACTTTC | CASSLSGTNSGANVLTF
TRBJ1-6 | TRBD1 | TRBV2 | . | TGTGCCTCAACAGGGGCCTATAATTCACCCCTCCACTTT | CASTGAYNSPLHF
TRBJ1-2 | . | TRBV7-9 | few | TGTGCCAGCAGCGACTCGGGACGGGGGTATGGCTACACCTTC | CASSDSGRGYGYTF
TRBJ2-7 | . | TRBV6-1 | . | TGTGCCAGCAGTGAAGGTTTCGAAGTAAAGAGCTACGAGCAGTACTTC | CASSEGFEVKSYEQYF
TRBJ2-7 | . | TRBV29-1 | . | TGCAGCGTACTGAGACGGGGATACGAGCAGTACTTC | CSVLRRGYEQYF
TRBJ2-2 | . | TRBV6-5 | . | TGTGCCAGCGGGGGCCCTAAGAACACCGGGGAGCTGTTTTTT | CASGGPKNTGELFF
TRBJ1-3 | TRBD1 | TRBV30 | once | TGTGCCTGGAGTGTACCCGACAGGGGGCTCAGAAACACCATATATTTT | CAWSVPDRGLRNTIYF
TRBJ2-5 | TRBD2 | TRBV11-2 | . | TGTGCCAGCAGCCTAAGGCTAGCGGGGGAAGGGGCCCAGTACTTC | CASSLRLAGEGAQYF
TRBJ1-2 | . | TRBV6-6 | . | TGTGCCAGCAGTTACCTCGACAGCCTGGTCGGAGGCTACACCTTC | CASSYLDSLVGGYTF
TRBJ2-3 | . | TRBV6-1 | . | TGTGCCAGCGGCCCACTAGCTTGGGACACAGATACGCAGTATTTT | CASGPLAWDTDTQYF
TRBJ1-1 | . | TRBV9 | once | TGTGCCAGCAGCCCCTTCGGGGGAAGGGACACTGAAGCTTTCTTT | CASSPFGGRDTEAFF
TRBJ2-1 | . | TRBV27 | few | TGTGCCAGCAGTTTAAGGGGCGAGCAGTTCTTC | CASSLRGEQFF
TRBJ2-7 | . | TRBV6-5 | . | TGTGCCAGCAGTTACTCGTTATCCGGGAGATACTACGAGCAGTACTTC | CASSYSLSGRYYEQYF
TRBJ1-5 | . | TRBV6-1 | . | TGTGCCAGCAGTGAAGCGGGAGGGTACAATCAGCCCCAGCATTTT | CASSEAGGYNQPQHF
TRBJ2-1 | . | TRBV5-1 | . | TGCGCCAGCAGCTTGGGAGGGGGGGGTCTCTATGAGCAGTTCTTC | CASSLGGGGLYEQFF
TRBJ1-1 | TRBD1 | TRBV10-2 | . | TGCGCCAGTAGACAGGGGCCTATGAACACTGAAGCTTTCTTT | CASRQGPMNTEAFF
TRBJ2-7 | . | TRBV6-6 | . | TGTGCCAGCAGTCCCAGTGGCGGGGATTCCTACGAGCAGTACTTC | CASSPSGGDSYEQYF
TRBJ2-7 | TRBD1 | TRBV25-1 | . | TGTGCCAGCAGTTTCACCGGGACAGGCCAGTACTTC | CASSFTGTGQYF
TRBJ2-7 | . | TRBV6-1 | few | TGTGCCAGCAGTGATCCACTCTACGAGCAGTACTTC | CASSDPLYEQYF
TRBJ1-2 | TRBD1 | TRBV30 | . | TGTGCCTGGAGTGTCGGTTTGACAGGGGGCGGTGGCTACACCTTC | CAWSVGLTGGGGYTF
TRBJ2-5 | TRBD1 | TRBV14 | . | TGTGCCAGCAGCCAAATCGGACAGGGGTATCTGGAGACCCAGTACTTC | CASSQIGQGYLETQYF
TRBJ2-2 | . | TRBV5-6 | . | TGTGCCAGCAGCACCAGGGGTTCCGGGGAGCTGTTTTTT | CASSTRGSGELFF
TRBJ1-3 | . | TRBV19 | . | TGTGCCAGTAGTATGGCAGGGGCTGGAAACACCATATATTTT | CASSMAGAGNTIYF
TRBJ2-7 | TRBD1 | TRBV6-1 | . | TGTGCCAGCAGTGAAGTAGTTGGGACAGGGTCCTACGAGCAGTACTTC | CASSEVVGTGSYEQYF
TRBJ2-5 | TRBD2 | TRBV7-3 | . | TGTGCCAGCAGCTTAAGTGGCGGGGGGGCGGGAGAGACCCAGTACTTC | CASSLSGGGAGETQYF
TRBJ1-5 | . | TRBV23-1 | once | TGCGCCAGCAGTCAATCGGGACACTTTGATCAGCCCCAGCATTTT | CASSQSGHFDQPQHF
TRBJ1-4 | . | TRBV15 | . | TGTGCCACCAGCGGGGCGCGGGACGGTGAAAATGAAAAACTGTTTTTT | CATSGARDGENEKLFF
TRBJ2-1 | TRBD2 | TRBV27 | . | TGTGCCAGCAGTTTAGGGACTAGAGCGGCCAATGAGCAGTTCTTC | CASSLGTRAANEQFF
TRBJ1-1 | TRBD1 | TRBV9 | . | TGTGCCAGCAGCCAAGGGACAGGGAGTATGAACACTGAAGCTTTCTTT | CASSQGTGSMNTEAFF
TRBJ2-7 | TRBD1 | TRBV6-6 | once | TGTGCCAGCAGTTACTGGACAGGGGTGGACGAGCAGTACTTC | CASSYWTGVDEQYF
TRBJ2-2 | TRBD1 | TRBV14 | . | TGTGCCAGCAGCCACCTTGGGGGACAGATAAACACCGGGGAGCTGTTTTTT | CASSHLGGQINTGELFF
TRBJ1-5 | . | TRBV6-1 | . | TGTGCCAGCAGTGTCCGGGACACCAATCAGCCCCAGCATTTT | CASSVRDTNQPQHF
TRBJ2-4 | TRBD2 | TRBV19 | . | TGTGCCAGTAGTATGAAACTAGCGGGGGGCAAAAGTATCAGCAAAAACATTCAGTACTTC | CASSMKLAGGKSISKNIQYF
TRBJ2-7 | . | TRBV4-3 | . | TGCGCCAGCAGCCAAGTTGGAGGCGGTTACGAGCAGTACTTC | CASSQVGGGYEQYF
TRBJ2-3 | TRBD1 | TRBV29-1 | . | TGCAGCGTTTCGACAGGGAAAGTAGCAGATACGCAGTATTTT | CSVSTGKVADTQYF
TRBJ1-2 | TRBD1 | TRBV27 | . | TGTGCCAGCAGTTTAAAGCCCGGACAGGTTAACTATGGCTACACCTTC | CASSLKPGQVNYGYTF
TRBJ2-7 | TRBD1 | TRBV28 | few | TGTGCCAGCAGTAGAACGGGGACAGGGGGCTACGAGCAGTACTTC | CASSRTGTGGYEQYF